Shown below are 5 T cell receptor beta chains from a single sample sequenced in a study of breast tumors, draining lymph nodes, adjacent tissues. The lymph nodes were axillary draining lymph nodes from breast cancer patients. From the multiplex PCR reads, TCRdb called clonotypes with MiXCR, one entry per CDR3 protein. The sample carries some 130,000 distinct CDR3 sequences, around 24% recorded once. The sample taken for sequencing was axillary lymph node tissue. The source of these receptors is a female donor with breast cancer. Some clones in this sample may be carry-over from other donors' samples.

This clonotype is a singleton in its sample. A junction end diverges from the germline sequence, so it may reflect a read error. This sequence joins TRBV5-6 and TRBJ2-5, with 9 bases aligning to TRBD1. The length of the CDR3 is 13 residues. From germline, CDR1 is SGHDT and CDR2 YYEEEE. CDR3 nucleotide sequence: TGTGCCAGCGGCTTGACAGGGGGGGAGACCCAGTACTTC. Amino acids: CASGLTGGETQYF.

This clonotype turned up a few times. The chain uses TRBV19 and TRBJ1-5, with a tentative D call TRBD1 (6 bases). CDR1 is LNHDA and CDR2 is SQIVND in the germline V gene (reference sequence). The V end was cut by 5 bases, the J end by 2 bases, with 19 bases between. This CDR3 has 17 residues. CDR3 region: CASSPKGGRNRNQPQHF. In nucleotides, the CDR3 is TGTGCCAGTAGTCCCAAGGGGGGGCGGAATCGCAATCAGCCCCAGCATTTT. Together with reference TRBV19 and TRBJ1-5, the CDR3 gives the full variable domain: DGGITQSPKYLFRKEGQNVTLSCEQNLNHDAMYWYRQDPGQGLRLIYYSQIVNDFQKGDIAEGYSVSREKKESFPLTVTSAQKNPTAFYLCASSPKGGRNRNQPQHFGDGTRLSIL.

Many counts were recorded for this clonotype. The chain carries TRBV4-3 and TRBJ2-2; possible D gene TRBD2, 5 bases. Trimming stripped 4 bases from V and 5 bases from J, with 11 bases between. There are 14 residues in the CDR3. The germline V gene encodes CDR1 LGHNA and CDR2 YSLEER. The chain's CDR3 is CASSLQGRTGELFF. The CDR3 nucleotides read TGCGCCAGCAGCCTCCAAGGGAGAACCGGGGAGCTGTTTTTT.

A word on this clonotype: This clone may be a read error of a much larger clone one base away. This chain's CDR3 is CASSSAGSETQYF. CDR3 in DNA: TGTGCCAGCAGCTCGGCCGGGAGCGAGACCCAGTACTTC. The chain has TRBV5-4 and TRBJ2-5; TRBD2 is a possible D gene (6 bases). The CDR3 runs to 13 residues. Trimming pared 3 bases from V and 5 bases from J, leaving 11 bases between. In germline, CDR1 is SGHNT, CDR2 YYREEE (reference sequence).

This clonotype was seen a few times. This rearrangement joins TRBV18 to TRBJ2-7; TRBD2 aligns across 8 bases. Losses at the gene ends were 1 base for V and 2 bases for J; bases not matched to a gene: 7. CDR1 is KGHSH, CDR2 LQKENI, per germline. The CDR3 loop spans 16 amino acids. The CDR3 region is CASSPRLERETYEQYF. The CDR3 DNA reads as TGTGCCAGCTCACCACGTTTGGAGCGGGAGACCTACGAGCAGTACTTC.